The 20 T cell receptor beta chains below were found in one sample sequenced in a study of T cells in Graves' hyperthyroidism and ophthalmopathy. TCR beta CDR3 regions were amplified from RNA transcripts. The TCR CDR3 was amplified in a first-round RT-PCR using the HTBI primer set. TCRdb re-derived calls from the multiplex PCR reads in MiXCR, one entry per CDR3 protein. The sample consists of approximately 640,000 distinct CDR3 sequences, roughly 17% of them appearing once. Sequenced input: blood. Receptors originate from a man aged 50-59 years with Graves' hyperthyroidism.

The chain combines TRBV4-2 with TRBJ1-2; no definite D call. CDR3 length: 11 residues. The V end lost 0 bases, the J end lost 13 bases, and 9 bases lay between the germline ends. Germline CDR1 LGHNA, CDR2 YNFKEQ. The CDR3: CASSQDKVSTF. The DNA for the CDR3 is TGTGCCAGCAGCCAAGACAAGGTTTCCACCTTC.

This clonotype turned up a few times. The chain employs TRBV6-2 or TRBV6-3 and TRBJ2-1; 10 bases match TRBD2. This CDR3 spans 13 amino acids. V lost 8 bases and J lost 6; bases outside the gene matches: 4. CDR1 is MNHEY and CDR2 is SVGEGT in the germline V gene. CDR3 nucleotide sequence: TGTGCCAGCCGAGCGGGGGGGCGCAATGAGCAGTTCTTC. It yields the protein CASRAGGRNEQFF.

This clonotype has ten or more counts. This sequence joins TRBV2 and TRBJ2-3; D remains ambiguous. The CDR3 totals 17 residues. V was cut by 6 bases and J by 2 bases, with 21 bases left in between. CDR1 and CDR2 (germline): SNHLY, FYNNEI. This chain's CDR3 is CASRPQPPGRVTDTQYF. CDR3 sequence (DNA): TGTGCCAGCAGGCCCCAACCGCCGGGCAGAGTCACAGATACGCAGTATTTT. The variable domain in full, completed from reference TRBV2 and TRBJ2-3, reads EPEVTQTPSHQVTQMGQEVILRCVPISNHLYFYWYRQILGQKVEFLVSFYNNEISEKSEIFDDQFSVERPDGSNFTLKIRSTKLEDSAMYFCASRPQPPGRVTDTQYFGPGTRLTVL.

This clonotype was picked up many times. The chain joins TRBV2 to TRBJ2-4; 8 nucleotides align to TRBD2. V gave up 1 base and J gave up 9 bases; unmatched junction bases: 8. The CDR3 is 15 amino acids. In germline, CDR1 is SNHLY, CDR2 FYNNEI. The CDR3 sequence: CASSEGAGEYFIQYF. In nucleotides, the CDR3 is TGTGCCAGCAGTGAAGGAGCGGGAGAGTATTTCATTCAGTACTTC.

This clonotype was seen more than once but under ten times. This sequence joins TRBV5-1 and TRBJ2-7, with D perhaps assigned TRBD1 or TRBD2 (6 bases each). The CDR3 spans 14 residues. V was trimmed by 0 bases and J by 4 bases, leaving 11 bases between them. Germline V gene data show CDR1 as SGHRS and CDR2 as YFSETQ. CDR3 loop: CASSLGGAVYEQYF. The CDR3 nucleotides are TGCGCCAGCAGCTTGGGGGGGGCAGTATACGAGCAGTACTTC.

Points on this clonotype: With a much larger clone just one base away, this may be a read error. The gene calls are TRBV30 and TRBJ2-5; D ambiguous. CDR1 is GTSNPN, CDR2 SVGIG, per germline (reference sequence). CDR3 length: 10 residues. The CDR3 spells CVLSEETQYF. CDR3 bases: TGTGTCCTATCTGAAGAGACCCAGTACTTC. The complete variable domain, with remaining parts taken from reference TRBV30 and TRBJ2-5, reads SQTIHQWPATLVQPVGSPLSLECTVEGTSNPNLYWYRQAAGRGLQLLFYSVGIGQISSEVPQNLSASRPQDRQFILSSKKLLLSDSGFYLCVLSEETQYFGPGTRLLVL.

This clonotype was detected only a few times. V and J are TRBV13 and TRBJ1-3; D may be TRBD1 (5 bases). Between the trimmed V and J ends, which lost 1 base and 3 bases, there was a span of 13 bases. Looked up from germline, CDR1 is PRHDT and CDR2 is FYEKMQ (reference sequence). The CDR3 length is 16 residues. The CDR3 DNA sequence: TGTGCCAGCAGCTTAGCTTGGGGTCAGGGTGGAAACACCATATATTTT. Amino acid sequence: CASSLAWGQGGNTIYF.

In this sample, this clonotype turned up many times. The rearrangement links TRBV30 to TRBJ2-7; 12 positions agree with TRBD2. Germline trimming cut 1 base from V and 6 bases from J; bases unmatched to any gene: 7. The V gene's germline CDR1 is GTSNPN and CDR2 SVGIG (reference sequence). CDR3 length: 15 residues. The CDR3 region is CAWSAIPGLAGEQYF. CDR3 sequence (DNA): TGTGCCTGGAGTGCCATACCGGGACTAGCGGGCGAGCAGTACTTC.

This chain links TRBV19 with TRBJ2-1; D might be TRBD1 (5 bases). CDR1 is LNHDA and CDR2 is SQIVND in the germline V gene (reference sequence). Trimming stripped 1 base from V and 10 bases from J, with 14 bases between. This CDR3 contains 14 residues. The CDR3 DNA follows: TGTGCCAGTAGTATAGGCCAAGGGGCGGAGGAGCAGTTCTTC. Its protein is CASSIGQGAEEQFF. The complete variable domain, with remaining parts taken from reference TRBV19 and TRBJ2-1, reads DGGITQSPKYLFRKEGQNVTLSCEQNLNHDAMYWYRQDPGQGLRLIYYSQIVNDFQKGDIAEGYSVSREKKESFPLTVTSAQKNPTAFYLCASSIGQGAEEQFFGPGTRLTVL.

The chain couples TRBV9 to TRBJ2-1, with a weak D call TRBD1 (5 bases). The CDR3 has 15 residues. The V end was cut by 0 bases, the J end by 6 bases, with 13 bases between. From germline, CDR1 is SGDLS and CDR2 YYNGEE. DNA of the CDR3: TGTGCCAGCAGCGTAGACCAGGGTCGATTCAATGAGCAGTTCTTC. Protein product: CASSVDQGRFNEQFF.

This clonotype was seen a few times. The chain is built from TRBV5-1 and TRBJ1-5; D is perhaps TRBD1 (6 bases). The CDR3 loop spans 17 amino acids. Germline lookup yields CDR1 SGHRS and CDR2 YFSETQ. V was trimmed by 4 bases and J by 1 base, leaving 18 bases between them. The CDR3 protein is CASSRVNRAVSNQPQHF. CDR3 nucleotide sequence: TGCGCCAGCAGCAGAGTCAACAGGGCCGTCAGCAATCAGCCCCAGCATTTT.

This clonotype was seen more than once but under ten times. The genes are TRBV4-1 and TRBJ1-2; D remains ambiguous. Per germline, CDR1 MGHRA and CDR2 YSYEKL. The CDR3 runs 13 residues. Trimming shortened V by 4 bases and J by 4 bases, and 10 bases separated the two germline ends. As DNA, the CDR3 is TGCGCCAGCAGCCTATTGGGGTCCTATGGCTACACCTTC. Protein product: CASSLLGSYGYTF.

This clonotype has a count of ten or more. This chain links TRBV7-9 with TRBJ2-1; D is possibly TRBD1 or TRBD2 (5 bases each). The V gene lost 4 bases and the J gene lost 7 bases, with 17 bases spanning the gap. Germline CDR1 and CDR2: SEHNR and FQNEAQ (reference sequence). This CDR3 has 15 amino acids. Here the CDR3 DNA reads TGTGCCAGCAGCTCACCTCAAGGGACCAGGAATGAGCAGTTCTTC. Translated: CASSSPQGTRNEQFF. Filled out from reference TRBV7-9 and TRBJ2-1, the complete variable domain reads DTGVSQNPRHKITKRGQNVTFRCDPISEHNRLYWYRQTLGQGPEFLTYFQNEAQLEKSRLLSDRFSAERPKGSFSTLEIQRTEQGDSAMYLCASSSPQGTRNEQFFGPGTRLTVL.

The genes are TRBV4-1 and TRBJ2-2; perhaps TRBD2 as D (6 bases). The CDR3 totals 15 residues. The V and J ends lost 1 base and 7 bases respectively, with 13 bases between them. The germline V gene encodes CDR1 MGHRA and CDR2 YSYEKL. The CDR3 is CASSQVLAYVGELFF. CDR3 DNA: TGCGCCAGCAGCCAAGTGCTAGCGTACGTCGGGGAGCTGTTTTTT.

Ten or more counts support this clonotype. The chain links TRBV7-2 to TRBJ2-7; a possible D gene is TRBD2 (5 bases). From germline, CDR1 is SGHTA and CDR2 FQGNSA. Trimming cost V 7 bases and J 4 bases, with 17 bases left between them. The CDR3 is 14 residues long. In DNA, the CDR3 is TGTGCCAGCAAGAGGACGGGAACGGCTTACGAGCAGTACTTC. It yields the protein CASKRTGTAYEQYF.

Ten or more counts support this clonotype. This rearrangement joins TRBV24-1 to TRBJ2-5, with 8 bases matching TRBD2. Looked up from germline, CDR1 is KGHDR and CDR2 is SFDVKD. The ends lost 4 bases at V and 1 base at J; junction bases unmatched: 1. This CDR3 spans 14 amino acids. The CDR3 spells CATSDTSGQETQYF. Here the CDR3 DNA reads TGTGCCACCAGTGACACTAGCGGCCAAGAGACCCAGTACTTC.

V and J are TRBV5-6 and TRBJ2-2, with 14 bases matching TRBD2. The germline CDR1 and CDR2 sequences are SGHDT and YYEEEE. This CDR3 is 17 amino acids long. With V trimmed by 3 bases and J by 3 bases, 4 bases remained unmatched. The CDR3 is CASSSGLAGAHTGELFF. The CDR3 DNA is TGTGCCAGCAGCTCGGGACTAGCGGGAGCGCACACCGGGGAGCTGTTTTTT.

The table lists this clonotype with many counts. The chain is built from TRBV5-1 and TRBJ2-5; 7 bases line up with TRBD1. Losses at the gene ends were 2 bases for V and 5 bases for J; bases not matched to a gene: 3. The CDR3 totals 13 residues. Germline CDR1 reads SGHRS; CDR2 reads YFSETQ. The CDR3 spells CASSFQGEETQYF. The CDR3 nucleotides are TGCGCCAGCAGCTTCCAGGGGGAGGAGACCCAGTACTTC.

This clonotype has only a few counts. V usage is TRBV12-3 or TRBV12-4 and J usage is TRBJ2-5; a possible D gene is TRBD2 (5 bases). With 6 bases removed from V and 2 bases from J, the gap between germline ends came to 13 bases. This CDR3 region has 14 residues. CDR3 loop: CASRSFGDQETQYF. In DNA, the CDR3 is TGTGCCAGCAGGTCCTTCGGGGATCAAGAGACCCAGTACTTC.

This clonotype has only a few counts. The chain couples TRBV27 to TRBJ1-2; tentatively, D is TRBD1 (5 bases). Between the trimmed V and J ends, which lost 6 bases and 4 bases, there was a span of 18 bases. The CDR3 totals 15 residues. The germline V gene encodes CDR1 MNHEY and CDR2 SMNVEV (reference sequence). The CDR3 sequence: CASSHPWMGGYGYTF. CDR3 bases: TGTGCCAGCAGCCACCCTTGGATGGGGGGCTATGGCTACACCTTC.